The sequence of this TCR beta chain was determined in a study of blood T cells in healthy people across ages. Study conclusions and caveats: It was the long-lived donors that had more naive CD4+ cells and higher diversity than aged donors. Unsorted PBMCs ruled out conclusive naive versus antigen-experienced comparison.

The sample holds a few counts of this clonotype. Its matching antigen is unknown. Germline V gene data show CDR1 as KGHSH and CDR2 as LQKENI. This CDR3 has 16 residues. Donors gave around 10 milliliters of peripheral blood apiece. Together with a sample-barcoded 5' primer, a J-beta primer mix was included in a second PCR lasting roughly 6 to 12 cycles. Per-sample output comprised a minimum of 2.5 million paired-end reads containing CDR3. TCRdb ran MiXCR on the 5' RACE reads and lists one entry per CDR3 protein. Among some 1.1 million distinct CDR3 sequences listed, roughly two fifths were seen once. The sequencing sample was made of blood. V and J are TRBV18 and TRBJ2-4; 7 bases line up with TRBD2. The DNA end is a closer match to TRBJ2-7, so the J assignment may be wrong. The sequence was obtained from a man between 18 and 29 years old in good health. In DNA, the CDR3 is TGTGCCAGCTCACCCCTGGGATCAGCGGGGAACTACGAGCAGTACTTC. As protein: CASSPLGSAGNYEQYF.